This TCR beta chain is from a study of cytomegalovirus exposure and HLA in healthy donors (dated by TCRdb to 2015 to 2018). Regarding the study in general: According to an earlier analysis of 450 to 650 of the donors, about 179 million T cells yielded 117 million unique TCR beta sequences and 250 to 350 Gb of sequence data. About 310 gigabases of sequencing data and tens of millions of unique TCR sequences were included in an early release covering roughly 600 HLA-typed donors. Among the roughly 370 genotyped donors, about 85% belonged to the genetic ancestry cluster associated with self-reported Caucasian donors. The study aimed to test whether signatures of past pathogen exposure could be identified by cataloging public T cell receptors. The study used immunosequencing to profile the T cell repertoires of several hundred subjects and linked those repertoires to cytomegalovirus serostatus. Besides the first cohort of around 670 subjects, a separate validation cohort made up of 120 different subjects was used. To predict cytomegalovirus infection status, the study combined high-throughput TCR immunosequencing, statistical association of individual TCRs with disease status, and machine learning. A later analysis re-analyzed previously published TCR beta repertoires from 650 to 800 donors and added high-resolution HLA genotyping to study TCR occurrence patterns. Rather than drawing on any new phenotypic data, the later analysis identified candidate immune exposures from TCR beta sequences and the way those sequences occurred across donors. An earlier analysis of 500 to 650 of the donors applied high-throughput TCR beta sequencing to assess whether each TCR beta V gene segment acted as functional or pseudogenic. Donor age, sex, ethnicity and CMV serostatus were compiled together with the repertoire data. A later genetic analysis used genome-wide SNP genotypes for about 60% of the roughly 670 donors, treating that subset as a discovery cohort. Every repertoire in the discovery cohort had been generated on one and the same sequencing platform. HLA typing covered class I and class II loci at four-digit resolution. Typing coverage differed by locus: A, B, C, DRB1 and DQB1 were typed in about 620-630 donors, DQA1 in approximately 520, DPA1 in nearly 610, and DPB1 in 450 to 490. Four to six DR-DQ haplotypes were handled as single units for association and clustering because linkage in the cohort was strong. Among 350 to 400 genotyped donors of the cohort, an average of around 240,000 unique TCR beta nucleotide sequences were sequenced per donor, roughly a sixth of them non-productive.

In total, approximately 690 healthy bone marrow donors made up the cohort. At the time of sampling, every cohort member was nominally healthy, though immune exposures that went unrecorded were likely present. The donor tested CMV seropositive, placing the donor among the 310 or so seropositive members of the cohort. Each donor provided a peripheral blood sample, and peripheral blood mononuclear cells were used for TCR beta sequencing. Genomic DNA extraction from the blood cell samples was performed with the Qiagen DNeasy Blood Extraction Kit. This clone has a handful of counts. Its cognate antigen has yet to be identified. Per-base quality was not reported, and no clone a single base away is much larger than it. The library was generated by the immunoSEQ multiplex PCR assay. A mixture of 60 forward primers for TCR Vbeta segments and 13 reverse primers for TCR Jbeta segments was used in the multiplex PCR. A multiplex PCR assay on genomic DNA amplified the CDR3 region of rearranged TCR beta genes. The Illumina HiSeq System was used to sequence the amplified TCR beta libraries as 87-base-pair reads. As for the original processing: In a later analysis, roughly 80 million unique TCR beta chains were counted across the 650 to 750 repertoires, and roughly 11 million of these chains were shared by at least two donors. Raw reads were error-corrected and collapsed into unique sequences by a nearest-neighbor algorithm in which closely related sequences were merged to remove PCR and sequencing errors. CDR3 sequences were aligned to IMGT reference sequences to assign V, D and J gene segments. Each retained sequence needed at least a six-nucleotide match to both a V gene segment and a J gene segment. A rearrangement counted as productive if the CDR3 had no stop codons and remained in frame with V and J, and every other rearrangement counted as non-productive. CDR3 was defined by IMGT convention, running from the second conserved V-encoded cysteine to the conserved J-encoded phenylalanine. Sequences without an unambiguous match to a single V gene segment were excluded from the earlier analysis of a few hundred of the donors. An earlier analysis of several hundred of the donors classified V segments as functional when productive rearrangements were above 56.7% and as segregating when the standard deviation between donors was above 5%. A statistical classification framework was built to diagnose cytomegalovirus status from the catalog of TCR beta chain sequences. A later analysis assigned V and J genes by comparing TCR nucleotide sequences with IMGT/GENE-DB human TR gene sequences. A later analysis assigned CDR3 sequences and most-parsimonious VDJ recombination scenarios with the TCRdist pipeline. In a later analysis, each TCR beta chain was defined by its CDR3 amino acid sequence together with its V-gene family, and reads without a unique V-gene family were excluded. A later analysis removed several hundred highly shared, low-generation-probability nucleotide sequences to deal with suspected cross-contamination and a sequencing artifact. A later analysis calculated a clonal expansion index for each public chain from normalized within-repertoire ranks of inferred template counts. In a later analysis, generation probabilities were computed using a VDJ recombination model fitted to out-of-frame rearrangements, and the results were checked against IGoR. A later analysis scored TCR-TCR, TCR-HLA and TCR-CMV co-occurrence with hypergeometric tests, applying a repertoire-size bias correction to TCR pairs. To estimate false discovery rates, a later analysis permuted the HLA or CMV assignments 20 times. In a later analysis, co-occurring TCRs were grouped using DBSCAN, with TCRdist sequence similarity added in when clustering inside HLA-allele-positive subsets. For co-occurrence clustering, repertoires with fewer than 30,000 or more than 120,000 public chains were excluded, along with roughly 5 repertoires with anomalous nucleotide sharing. This is the immuneACCESS table as TCRdb keeps it, with only in-frame sequences that have V and J called. A part of the clones is gone; compared with another copy, unresolved V genes explain less than half, and the rest is unexplained. Clonal size and the V and J genes are those of that table, whereas D and trimming came from the DNA. The sample contains 180,000 or so clones, approximately 83% of them found a single time. About 10% of the sample belongs to the ten largest clones.

Overall study results and their limits: A later genetic analysis associated a missense DCLRE1C variant with V-gene and J-gene trimming of TCR beta chains, and an independent cohort replicated the association. According to the authors, the approach could potentially be generalized to other disease states and immunological phenotypes. Seventeen rarely observed V segments, including chromosome 9 orphons, were excluded from the earlier analysis of about 610 of the donors because counts were too low. A group of highly shared sequence variants was considered likely to be a technical artifact of the sequencing pipeline. Broadly in line with IMGT annotations, most TCR beta V segments showed up in productive rearrangements about 87% or about 30% of the time in an earlier analysis of approximately 640 of the donors. Because HLA typing was unavailable for some donors at each locus, only the typed subset was used in association tests. Cytomegalovirus status was reported to be diagnosed by the classifier with high specificity and sensitivity in both the original and validation cohorts. Assigning TCR associations to individual alleles was difficult when HLA alleles, especially DR and DQ, strongly co-occurred. Three of the identified cytomegalovirus-associated TCR beta chains were confirmed in vitro to be specific for cytomegalovirus antigens. In a later analysis, HLA-associated TCR beta chains were found to be more clonally expanded and to have lower generation probabilities than equally common non-associated chains. This cohort had only TCR beta chains sequenced, and the lack of alpha or paired-chain data limited which features could be detected. At a false discovery rate of 0.05, a later analysis linked around 17,000 TCR beta sequences to specific HLA alleles. The presence/absence analyses assumed that sequencing depth was roughly uniform across donors, and that assumption may not be true. While some public TCRs were present in many individuals, most TCR sequences turned up only very rarely across donors. In a later analysis, the rate of TCR association differed among HLA loci, with DRB1 alleles having the most associated TCRs and HLA-C alleles having the fewest. CMV serostatus was the only immune exposure information available for the cohort. In a later analysis, most CMV-associated TCR beta chains were found to appear HLA-restricted, with HLA associations seemingly driven largely by CMV exposure. Compared with the 666-donor mean, donors in an Asian-associated ancestry cluster had fewer N-insertions in productive TCRs, according to a later genetic analysis. In the study, some 180 TCR beta chains were listed as associated with cytomegalovirus. Correlated functional status among segregating V segments might be attributable to linkage disequilibrium, but an unknown experimental factor could not be ruled out. A further reported finding was that TCR beta sequences accurately predicted the HLA-A and HLA-B alleles for most subjects in the first cohort. In a later analysis, several top co-occurrence clusters were reported to appear linked to parvovirus B19, influenza, CMV and Epstein-Barr virus.

This sequence originates from a man aged 18 to 30 in good health and CMV-seropositive. The sequenced sample consisted of PBMCs.

This receptor has the CDR3 CASSPRDRGETQYF. The DNA sequence is given as TGTGCCAGCAGCCCCCGGGACAGGGGAGAGACCCAGTACTTC. The rearranged chain carries TRBV5-6 and TRBJ2-5; 10 middle bases align to TRBD1. Trimming accounts for 4 bases at V and 4 bases at J, while the number of junction bases matched to no gene is 4. The CDR3 contains 14 residues, cysteine and phenylalanine counted. The entry retains the CDR3 DNA only, 42 bases that are in frame from base 1. CDR1 SGHDT and CDR2 YYEEEE were looked up in the germline V gene.